These 22 T cell receptor beta chains came from one sample sequenced in a study of cytomegalovirus exposure and HLA in healthy donors (dated by TCRdb to 2015 to 2018). Receptor amplification or capture employed the immunoSEQ multiplex PCR assay. For the multiplex PCR, a mixture combining 60 forward primers for TCR Vbeta segments and 13 reverse primers for TCR Jbeta segments was used. The immuneACCESS repertoire file appears here via TCRdb, limited to in-frame rearrangements. These files lack a portion of the clones; in checked studies, under half of the deficit traces to unresolved V genes, and the cause of the others is not known. Recorded for this sample are more than 100,000 clones; more than 60% of them occurred a single time. Jointly, the top ten make up less than 4.5% of the sample. The sequencing input was PBMCs. Receptor source: a woman between 40 and 55 years old in good health and CMV-seronegative.

The chain carries TRBV5-1 and TRBJ1-1; TRBD1 matches 7 bases. Germline lookup yields CDR1 SGHRS and CDR2 YFSETQ. The length of the CDR3 is 13 residues. Trimming at V came to 0 bases and at J to 6 bases, leaving 2 bases not matched to a gene. CDR3 amino acids: CASSLGDSPEAFF. CDR3 bases: TGCGCCAGCAGCTTGGGGGACAGCCCTGAAGCTTTCTTT.

The table lists this clone with a few counts. This chain links TRBV11-2 with TRBJ2-7; 9 bases match TRBD1. J lost 0 bases, V lost 5 bases, and 2 bases had no gene match. From germline, CDR1 is SGHAT and CDR2 FQNNGV. The CDR3 has 14 amino acids. The CDR3 reads CASSQTGGSYEQYF. The CDR3, as DNA: TGTGCCAGCAGCCAGACAGGGGGCTCCTACGAGCAGTACTTC.

This CDR3 reads CASKGIAGGRNEQFF. CDR3 nucleotides: TGCGCCAGCAAGGGGATAGCGGGGGGCCGGAATGAGCAGTTCTTC. The rearrangement links TRBV5-1 to TRBJ2-1; TRBD2 matches at 10 bases. The germline gives CDR1 SGHRS, CDR2 YFSETQ. CDR3 size: 15 residues. V gave up 6 bases and J gave up 7 bases; unmatched junction bases: 10.

The CDR3 spells CASSSLQGVHYEQYF. The CDR3 nucleotides are TGCGCCAGCAGCTCCCTACAGGGGGTCCACTACGAGCAGTACTTC. V gene TRBV5-1 combines with J gene TRBJ2-7, with TRBD1 matching 8 bases. Germline V CDR1 and CDR2: SGHRS, YFSETQ. This CDR3 comprises 15 residues. Germline trimming cut 3 bases from V and 3 bases from J; bases unmatched to any gene: 8.

The CDR3 region has the DNA TGTGCCAGCAGCCCCAGCTACGAGCAGTACTTC. Protein sequence: CASSPSYEQYF. The rearrangement links TRBV11-3 to TRBJ2-7, with D hard to call. The length of the CDR3 is 11 residues. V was trimmed by 5 bases and J by 3 bases, leaving 5 bases between them. Germline lookup yields CDR1 SGHNT and CDR2 YENEEA.

This chain connects TRBV18 to TRBJ1-3, with D tentatively TRBD1 (6 bases). Germline loops: CDR1 KGHSH, CDR2 LQKENI. The V and J ends lost 6 bases and 0 bases respectively, with 12 bases between them. The CDR3 has 15 residues. This chain's CDR3 is CASSPDRTSGNTIYF. The CDR3, as DNA: TGTGCCAGCTCCCCAGACAGGACCTCTGGAAACACCATATATTTT.

This clone was detected a few times. The rearrangement joins TRBV28 to TRBJ2-5; 8 nucleotides line up with TRBD2. Germline trimming cut 7 bases from V and 1 base from J; bases unmatched to any gene: 11. Germline V gene lookup returns CDR1 MDHEN and CDR2 SYDVKM. This CDR3 region has 16 residues. CDR3 coding DNA: TGTGCCAGCACAATCCGGGGGGGCCGGCGCCAAGAGACCCAGTACTTC. Translating gives CASTIRGGRRQETQYF.

The V and J genes are TRBV5-4 and TRBJ1-6; tentative D call: TRBD1 (6 bases). V lost 4 bases and J 8 bases, leaving 22 bases between the germline ends. The CDR3 is 17 amino acids. The germline gives CDR1 SGHNT, CDR2 YYREEE (reference sequence). CDR3 residues: CASSQDRYTVLDSPLHF. CDR3 DNA sequence: TGTGCCAGCAGCCAAGACAGGTATACAGTTTTGGATTCACCCCTCCACTTT.

Only a few counts were recorded for this clone. The chain links TRBV7-2 to TRBJ2-1, with TRBD2 identical over 12 bases. V was pared by 4 bases and J by 7 bases, with 8 bases of the junction left unmatched. CDR3 length equals 16 residues. Germline V gene sequence: CDR1 SGHTA, CDR2 FQGNSA. CDR3 residues: CASSSRLAGAGNEQFF. CDR3 in DNA: TGTGCCAGCAGCTCCCGACTAGCGGGAGCGGGGAATGAGCAGTTCTTC.

This chain uses TRBV18 with TRBJ1-6; D is unresolved. V was cut by 2 bases and J by 4 bases, with 15 bases left in between. Germline loops: CDR1 KGHSH, CDR2 LQKENI. CDR3 length: 17 residues. The CDR3 coding sequence is TGTGCCAGCTCACCAATGAAACCGGGATTTTATAATTCACCCCTCCACTTT. It specifies CASSPMKPGFYNSPLHF.

The chain combines TRBV7-3 with TRBJ2-1, with TRBD2 identical over 9 bases. Germline V gene sequence: CDR1 SGHTA, CDR2 FQGTGA. V shed 1 base and J 10 bases; nucleotides not matched to a gene: 2. CDR3 length: 13 amino acids. The CDR3 DNA is TGTGCCAGCAGCTTAATAGCGGGAGTCGAGCAGTTCTTC. As protein: CASSLIAGVEQFF.

Written as DNA, the CDR3 is TGCGCCAGCTCCCAACAGGGGGGGGATGGTCAGCCCCAGCATTTT. It specifies CASSQQGGDGQPQHF. This sequence joins TRBV23-1 and TRBJ1-5; 8 bases map to TRBD1. TRBV23-1 is flagged as an ORF with uncertain function. J gave up 6 bases and V 8 bases, and 12 bases lay outside the gene matches. CDR3 size: 15 residues.

V usage is TRBV7-2 and J usage is TRBJ2-2; weak D call: TRBD1 (7 bases). This CDR3 has 15 residues. The V gene lost 5 bases and the J gene lost 7 bases, with 17 bases spanning the gap. CDR1 is SGHTA and CDR2 is FQGNSA in the germline V gene. This CDR3 reads CASSLIRGADGELFF. The DNA of the CDR3 is TGTGCCAGCAGCCTAATCAGGGGGGCGGACGGGGAGCTGTTTTTT.

The rearrangement links TRBV5-1 to TRBJ1-1, with 12 bases lining up with TRBD1. Germline V gene sequence: CDR1 SGHRS, CDR2 YFSETQ. The CDR3 is 17 residues long. V dropped 5 bases and J dropped 3; count of bases not matched to a gene: 11. The CDR3 protein is CASSPGQGARGDTEAFF. CDR3 DNA sequence: TGCGCCAGCAGTCCGGGACAGGGGGCGCGGGGTGACACTGAAGCTTTCTTT.

The V and J genes are TRBV18 and TRBJ1-2; 7 nucleotides agree with TRBD1. V lost 9 bases to trimming and J lost 1 base; unmatched junction nucleotides: 8. The CDR3 length is 14 residues. CDR1 is KGHSH and CDR2 is LQKENI in the germline V gene. In DNA form, the CDR3 reads TGTGCCAGTTCCGGGACAGTCCGTAACTATGGCTACACCTTC. This translates into CASSGTVRNYGYTF.

This clone appeared once. The CDR3 DNA sequence: TGTGCCAGCAGTGTCGTCGGGACAGGGGGCAGGGGCTACACCTTC. It codes for CASSVVGTGGRGYTF. The chain combines TRBV6-1 with TRBJ1-2; 12 bases align to TRBD1. V was clipped by 4 bases and J by 8 bases; unmatched bases: 8. This CDR3 spans 15 amino acids. Germline V gene lookup returns CDR1 MNHNS and CDR2 SASEGT.

The chain uses TRBV30 and TRBJ2-3; D call uncertain. The CDR3 runs 12 residues. Germline CDR1 is GTSNPN and CDR2 is SVGIG (reference sequence). The V end was cut by 2 bases, the J end by 2 bases, with 5 bases between. The chain's CDR3 is CAWSYITDTQYF. The CDR3 DNA reads as TGTGCCTGGAGTTACATCACAGATACGCAGTATTTT. The whole variable domain, remainder taken from reference TRBV30 and TRBJ2-3, is SQTIHQWPATLVQPVGSPLSLECTVEGTSNPNLYWYRQAAGRGLQLLFYSVGIGQISSEVPQNLSASRPQDRQFILSSKKLLLSDSGFYLCAWSYITDTQYFGPGTRLTVL.

This clone was seen a handful of times. The rearrangement uses TRBV28 and TRBJ2-4, with 9 bases matching TRBD2. CDR1 and CDR2 from the germline V gene are MDHEN and SYDVKM. CDR3 length: 15 residues. The V and J ends lost 3 bases and 4 bases, in that order; junction bases with no gene match: 4. The CDR3 here is CASSFPSGTKNIQYF. In DNA, the CDR3 is TGTGCCAGCAGTTTCCCTAGCGGGACGAAAAACATTCAGTACTTC.

About this clone: Mismatch with germline at one junction end may stem from a read error. The gene calls are TRBV7-9 and TRBJ1-6; 7 bases match TRBD1. This CDR3 has 15 amino acids. Germline V lookup: CDR1 SEHNR, CDR2 FQNEAQ (reference sequence). CDR3 nucleotide sequence: TGTTCCAGCAGCTTCGGGACAGCTGATAATTCACCCCTCCACTTT. Protein: CSSSFGTADNSPLHF.

V is TRBV7-2 and J is TRBJ2-1, with 10 positions matching TRBD2. The CDR3 runs to 16 residues. Germline loops: CDR1 SGHTA, CDR2 FQGNSA. With V trimmed by 5 bases and J by 3 bases, 7 bases remained unmatched. For the CDR3, the DNA is TGTGCCAGCAGCCCGCGGACTAGCGGCTTCTACAATGAGCAGTTCTTC. Translating gives CASSPRTSGFYNEQFF.

This clone appeared once. The CDR3 DNA reads as TGCAGCGTCCACGTTTATAGCGGGGGCACAGATACGCAGTATTTT. As protein: CSVHVYSGGTDTQYF. The chain joins TRBV29-1 to TRBJ2-3; 8 bases fit TRBD2. The CDR3 runs to 15 residues. From germline, CDR1 is SQVTM and CDR2 ANQGSEA. V shed 6 bases and J 1 base; nucleotides not matched to a gene: 9.

This chain uses TRBV27 with TRBJ2-5, with 10 positions matching TRBD2. V was clipped by 0 bases and J by 2 bases; unmatched bases: 3. Germline V gene sequence: CDR1 MNHEY, CDR2 SMNVEV (reference sequence). The CDR3 loop spans 16 amino acids. The CDR3 coding sequence is TGTGCCAGCAGTTTATCTCAGCGGGGGGGGCAAGAGACCCAGTACTTC. It specifies CASSLSQRGGQETQYF.